This entry describes one T cell receptor beta chain. The data derive from a study of blood T cell repertoires in COVID-19. Overall study: There were acute and convalescent COVID-19 samples, and they came from the United States, Italy and Spain. T cells, B-cell-depleted T cells, or PBMCs supplied cDNA or gDNA.

The authors' processing: By means of reference gene primer amplification, nucleated cell counts were estimated. Repertoires were generated with immunoSEQ multiplex PCR, while TCRdb's copy carries only in-frame clones and drops some. V, J and clone size were drawn from that table, and D and trimming were deduced from the DNA. The profile shows over 200,000 clones, around 75% of them singletons. The germline V gene encodes CDR1 KGHSH and CDR2 LQKENI. Germline trimming cut 6 bases from V and 3 bases from J; bases unmatched to any gene: 4. The CDR3 consists of 14 residues. The sequenced sample was peripheral blood. The receptor was isolated from a human donor in a cohort sampled during active COVID-19. The rearrangement joins TRBV18 to TRBJ2-1; TRBD1 matches at 8 bases. The CDR3 protein is CASSDRAGYNEQFF. CDR3 nucleotides: TGTGCCAGCTCGGACAGGGCAGGCTACAATGAGCAGTTCTTC.